A selection of T cell receptor beta chains follows, all from one sample in a study of blood T cell repertoires in COVID-19. The table came from immunoSEQ multiplex PCR; TCRdb's copy has only in-frame clones and leaves some out. Found here are roughly 330,000 clones, roughly 90% of them singletons; the top ten hold roughly 4.1%. Sequenced material: peripheral blood. The source is a woman aged 50 to 60 with active or convalescent COVID-19. Both conserved end residues are part of each CDR3. The D gene is left open where the match is weak.

V	D	length	J	CDR3
TRBV24-1	NA	16	TRBJ2-3	CATSEDEVRGTDTQYF
TRBV7-2	NA	14	TRBJ2-7	CASSLDPGGYEQYF
TRBV6-2/TRBV6-3	TRBD1	17	TRBJ2-2	CASSYTADRVDTGELFF
TRBV4-1	NA	15	TRBJ2-1	CASSFAGASYNEQFF
TRBV2	TRBD2	15	TRBJ2-1	CASRKGTSGFNEQFF
TRBV9	NA	14	TRBJ1-4	CASSVGQVDEKLFF
TRBV11-2	NA	12	TRBJ1-2	CASSEQRYGYTF
TRBV19	NA	14	TRBJ1-5	CASSIGTTDQPQHF
TRBV6-5	TRBD2	15	TRBJ2-1	CASTRLAGGRDEQFF
TRBV5-1	NA	14	TRBJ2-3	CASSFGRFPDTQYF
TRBV29-1	NA	12	TRBJ2-5	CSVRGAQETQYF
TRBV10-3	TRBD1	13	TRBJ1-2	CAISADRVNGYTF
TRBV6-1	TRBD1	16	TRBJ1-2	CASSEAQTGANYGYTF
TRBV9	NA	14	TRBJ2-7	CASSPSGRSDEQYF
TRBV5-1	TRBD1	15	TRBJ2-5	CASSLGTGLIETQYF
TRBV5-1	NA	13	TRBJ1-1	CASRSIMNTEAFF
TRBV18	NA	17	TRBJ2-5	CASSPPAPAGDQETQYF
TRBV6-1	NA	17	TRBJ2-2	CASSDQRASMSTGELFF
TRBV24-1	NA	13	TRBJ1-1	CATSVPGSQEAFF
TRBV6-6	TRBD1	15	TRBJ1-5	CANSYPGTGDQPQHF
TRBV27	TRBD2	18	TRBJ2-2	CASSLLAGGGSDTGELFF
TRBV28	TRBD2	18	TRBJ2-6	CASSSGGGTASGANVLTF
TRBV29-1	TRBD1	15	TRBJ1-1	CSVRGQGAGTTEAFF
TRBV6-5	NA	12	TRBJ2-7	CATRDIPYEQYF
TRBV12-5	TRBD2	19	TRBJ2-2	CASGPRGSGGWRGTGELFF
TRBV20-1	TRBD1	16	TRBJ1-5	CSASSQGTGGNQPQHF
TRBV5-6	TRBD1	13	TRBJ1-2	CASSLQGVGGYTF
TRBV7-6	TRBD1	15	TRBJ1-1	CASSLAQGARTEAFF
TRBV6-4	TRBD1	14	TRBJ1-5	CASSEGQGNQPQHF
TRBV19	TRBD2	15	TRBJ2-3	CASTILAGAIDTQYF
TRBV9	TRBD2	16	TRBJ2-3	CASSVASGTSDGTQYF
TRBV15	TRBD2	18	TRBJ2-1	CATSRDGLAGVNYNEQFF
TRBV30	NA	12	TRBJ1-2	CAWRGRVSGYTF
TRBV5-8	TRBD1	15	TRBJ1-5	CASNRGQGNNQPQHF
TRBV7-2	TRBD2	16	TRBJ2-1	CASSLGLAASYNEQFF
TRBV4-2	TRBD1	19	TRBJ1-4	CASSQDPTTGGRWQEKLFF
TRBV28	NA	15	TRBJ1-2	CASLIHGGSNYGYTF
TRBV27	NA	14	TRBJ1-3	CASSSDSSGNTIYF
TRBV27	TRBD1	16	TRBJ2-7	CASSPPGQGAFYEQYF
TRBV3-1/TRBV3-2	NA	12	TRBJ2-7	CASSQASSEQYF
TRBV3-1/TRBV3-2	NA	16	TRBJ2-2	CASSRVEGWGTGELFF
TRBV6-2/TRBV6-3	NA	13	TRBJ1-6	CASSLVPDSPLHF
TRBV28	NA	14	TRBJ2-1	CASKTGTHHNEQFF
TRBV4-1	TRBD2	20	TRBJ2-1	CASSQDPPSGGPFSYNEQFF
TRBV28	NA	16	TRBJ1-1	CASSLRYPGAFTEAFF